This T cell receptor beta chain emerged from a study of T cell responses to AZD1222 COVID-19 vaccine listed by TCRdb under 2021. As for the study more broadly: Because spike-specific TCR depth and breadth did not differ between the two schedules, AZD1222 recipients who got a second dose at roughly 4 weeks were pooled with those who got a second dose at roughly 12 weeks. A total of approximately 240 trial participants underwent TCR sequencing, of whom 200 to 220 had received two doses of AZD1222 and some 26 had received two doses of the MenACWY control vaccine. Trial participants were enrolled by age into 18-55, 56-69 and 70-plus year subgroups, with around 150, 28 and 57 TCR-sequenced participants respectively.

A word on this clone: Its antigen specificity is not known. One base away there is no much larger clone; base qualities are not given.

CDR1 LNHDA and CDR2 SQIVND are derived from the germline V gene (reference sequence). The CDR3 sequence holds 17 residues, the cysteine and phenylalanine included. The only DNA kept is the CDR3, 51 bases in frame from the first base. V has 5 bases trimmed and J has 0 bases trimmed; junction bases matching no gene number 11. According to the study, the label for this sample's time point signals: baseline before first vaccination. The vaccinee samples were drawn from two UK trials, COV001 and COV002, one of which was a single-blind randomized controlled phase 2/3 trial testing AZD1222 (ChAdOx1 nCoV-19) in healthy adults. For TCRbeta chain sequencing, PBMC samples were collected from trial participants at day 0 and at day 28 after the second dose. The CDR3 regions of human TCRbeta chains were analyzed by immunosequencing. For the original study's pipeline: Repertoire TCRs were checked for matches against a reference library of SARS-CoV-2-specific TCRs that had been generated using the MIRA antigen-specificity platform. Breadth was defined as the fraction of unique TCRs that were SARS-CoV-2-associated. Depth was defined as the fraction of total T cells that were SARS-CoV-2-associated. Using the MIRA data, every spike-specific TCR was mapped to the spike region that the TCR reacted to and assigned to either a CD4 or a CD8 class. Log10-transformed breadth and depth values were compared by one-way ANOVA with Sidak's multiple comparisons tests. Drawn from immuneACCESS, this table holds only the in-frame rearrangements with V and J called that TCRdb kept. Clones are partly lost; checked studies trace under half to an unresolved V gene and leave the rest unexplained. V and J calls plus clone size are reproduced from that table; the DNA served to infer D and trimming. The sample table shows roughly 140,000 clones, and around 93% are seen once. The ten biggest clones cover approximately 2% of the sample.

General conclusions and limits of the study: Vaccine-associated CD4 TCRs spanned the whole spike protein, with dominant responses in regions 160-218 and 743-854. Most participants were white British and females outnumbered males, and the authors suggested that clonal diversity may have been underestimated. The 56-69-year group was small, and its depth increase did not reach significance, likely because of low power. Reportedly, close to half of the unique spike-specific TCRs recognized epitopes lying outside the regions that are mutated in the B.1.351 and B.1.1.7 variants. After two AZD1222 doses, spike-specific TCR breadth and depth were significantly higher than at day 0 and than in MenACWY recipients. Because no day 14 peak-response samples were available, repertoires were characterized only after the peak T cell response. Only 5 to 7 AZD1222 recipients were SARS-CoV-2 seropositive at baseline, limiting conclusions about previously exposed vaccinees.

The receptor was isolated from an adult in good health. The source was peripheral blood, collected on day 0 of AZD1222 vaccination. Recombination connected TRBV19 to TRBJ2-3, and 7 junction bases match TRBD2. CDR3 protein: CASSEGLAESSTDTQYF. In nucleotides, the sequence is TGTGCCAGTAGTGAAGGGCTAGCGGAATCTAGCACAGATACGCAGTATTTT.